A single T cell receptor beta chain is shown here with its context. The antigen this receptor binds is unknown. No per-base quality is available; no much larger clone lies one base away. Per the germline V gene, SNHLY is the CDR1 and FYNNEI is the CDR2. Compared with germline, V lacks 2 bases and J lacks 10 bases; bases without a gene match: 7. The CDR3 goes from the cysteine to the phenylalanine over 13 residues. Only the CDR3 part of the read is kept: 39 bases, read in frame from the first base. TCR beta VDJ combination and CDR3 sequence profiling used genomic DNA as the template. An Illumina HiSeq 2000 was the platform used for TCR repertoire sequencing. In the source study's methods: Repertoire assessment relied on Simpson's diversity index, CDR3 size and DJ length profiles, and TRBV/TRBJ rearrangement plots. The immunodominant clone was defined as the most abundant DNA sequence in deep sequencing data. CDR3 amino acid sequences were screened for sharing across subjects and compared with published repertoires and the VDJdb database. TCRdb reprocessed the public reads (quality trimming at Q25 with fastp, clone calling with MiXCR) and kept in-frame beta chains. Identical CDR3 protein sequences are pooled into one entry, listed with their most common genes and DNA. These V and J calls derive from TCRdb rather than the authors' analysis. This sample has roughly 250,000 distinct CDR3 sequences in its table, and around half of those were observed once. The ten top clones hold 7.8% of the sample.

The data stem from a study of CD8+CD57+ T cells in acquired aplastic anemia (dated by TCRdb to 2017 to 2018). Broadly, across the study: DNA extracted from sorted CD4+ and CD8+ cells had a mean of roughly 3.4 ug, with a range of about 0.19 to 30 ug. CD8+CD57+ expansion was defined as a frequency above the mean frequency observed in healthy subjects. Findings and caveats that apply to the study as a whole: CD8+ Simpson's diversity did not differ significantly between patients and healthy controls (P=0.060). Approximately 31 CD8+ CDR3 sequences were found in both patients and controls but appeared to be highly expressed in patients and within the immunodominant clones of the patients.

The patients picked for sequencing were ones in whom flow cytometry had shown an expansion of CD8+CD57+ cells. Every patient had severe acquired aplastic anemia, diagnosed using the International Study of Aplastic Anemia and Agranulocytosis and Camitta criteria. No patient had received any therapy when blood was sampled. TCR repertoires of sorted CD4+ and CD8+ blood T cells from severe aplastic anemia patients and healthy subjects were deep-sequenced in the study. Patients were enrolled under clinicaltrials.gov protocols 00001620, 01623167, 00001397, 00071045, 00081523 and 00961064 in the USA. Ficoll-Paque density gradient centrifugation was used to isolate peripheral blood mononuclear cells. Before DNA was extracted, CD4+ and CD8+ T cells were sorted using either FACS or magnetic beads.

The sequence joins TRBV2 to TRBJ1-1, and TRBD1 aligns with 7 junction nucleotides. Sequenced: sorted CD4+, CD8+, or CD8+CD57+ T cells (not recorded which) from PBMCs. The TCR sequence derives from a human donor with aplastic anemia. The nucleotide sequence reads TGTGCCAGCAGTGAACGACAGGGTGGACGAGCTTTCTTT. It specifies CASSERQGGRAFF.